The 17 T cell receptor beta chains presented below share a single source sample, sequenced in a study of vaccination and CD4 T cells after COVID-19. No cognate antigen is known for these TCRs. Treatment noted: approximately nine-day PBMC culture with coronavirus spike peptide pools or control peptides (ViraFEST assay). The Oncomine TCR Beta short-read assay sequenced DNA from cultured CD4+ T cells. One entry per CDR3 protein results from TCRdb running MiXCR on the PCR reads. The data contain some 10,000 distinct CDR3 sequences, 50% to 70% of them singletons. Sequencing input: CD4+ T cells from blood, cultured in vitro. All receptors come from a human donor who had recovered from COVID-19.

The DNA for the CDR3 is TGCAGTGCTACGGAGTCGGCCAATGAGCAGTTCTTC. It codes for CSATESANEQFF. The J gene is TRBJ2-1, the V gene TRBV20-1; D is ambiguous. From germline, CDR1 is DFQATT and CDR2 SNEGSKA (reference sequence). CDR3 size: 12 residues. Trimming took off 4 bases at V and 6 bases at J, with 10 bases between the two ends.

The chain recombines TRBV27 with TRBJ1-2, with TRBD1 matching 8 bases. Germline CDR1 is MNHEY and CDR2 is SMNVEV (reference sequence). This CDR3 has 13 amino acids. The V segment lost 7 bases and the J segment 3 bases; nucleotides outside the gene matches: 4. CDR3 DNA sequence: TGTGCCAGCAAGACAGGGGTGGACTATGGCTACACCTTC. As protein: CASKTGVDYGYTF.

This clonotype appeared a few times. The CDR3 spells CATSSYTGELFF. CDR3 DNA: TGTGCCACCAGCAGTTACACCGGGGAGCTGTTTTTT. The J gene is TRBJ2-2, the V gene TRBV15; D is unresolved. The CDR3 consists of 12 residues. The ends were cut back, 3 bases at V and 3 bases at J, with 2 bases in the middle. In germline, CDR1 is LNHNV, CDR2 YYDKDF (reference sequence).

This rearrangement joins TRBV5-4 to TRBJ2-7; 8 positions agree with TRBD2. After removal of 0 bases from V and 5 bases from J, the junction contained 1 base not matched to a gene. This CDR3 is built from 13 residues. The V gene's germline CDR1 is SGHNT and CDR2 YYREEE (reference sequence). CDR3 residues: CASSLVGGDEQYF. CDR3 DNA sequence: TGTGCCAGCAGCTTGGTCGGGGGGGACGAGCAGTACTTC.

A few counts support this clonotype. The V and J genes are TRBV19 and TRBJ2-5; D is perhaps TRBD2 (6 bases). Germline V gene sequence: CDR1 LNHDA, CDR2 SQIVND (reference sequence). Between the trimmed V and J ends, which lost 8 bases and 2 bases, there was a span of 12 bases. The CDR3 loop spans 13 amino acids. The CDR3 is CASRGTDQETQYF. The CDR3 coding sequence is TGTGCCAGTCGGGGGACGGATCAAGAGACCCAGTACTTC.

The chain is built from TRBV2 and TRBJ2-1, with D maybe TRBD2 (6 bases). This CDR3 is 14 amino acids long. Germline assignment: CDR1 SNHLY and CDR2 FYNNEI. V was trimmed by 6 bases and J by 3 bases, leaving 12 bases between them. CDR3 protein: CASRGGDSYNEQFF. CDR3 nucleotide sequence: TGTGCCAGCAGGGGGGGTGATAGCTACAATGAGCAGTTCTTC. The variable domain in full, completed from reference TRBV2 and TRBJ2-1, reads EPEVTQTPSHQVTQMGQEVILRCVPISNHLYFYWYRQILGQKVEFLVSFYNNEISEKSEIFDDQFSVERPDGSNFTLKIRSTKLEDSAMYFCASRGGDSYNEQFFGPGTRLTVL.

This chain connects TRBV6-5 to TRBJ1-5; the match to TRBD1 covers 7 bases. Germline CDR1 reads MNHEY; CDR2 reads SVGAGI. The ends lost 2 bases at V and 7 bases at J; junction bases unmatched: 8. This CDR3 region has 15 residues. In nucleotides, the CDR3 is TGTGCCAGCAGTTACGCGACAGGGTCTGGGCAGCCCCAGCATTTT. Translated: CASSYATGSGQPQHF.

V gene TRBV5-1 combines with J gene TRBJ2-2, with 12 bases identical to TRBD2. CDR3 length: 15 amino acids. V lost 6 bases, J lost 3 bases, and 3 bases stayed unmatched. The germline CDR1 and CDR2 sequences are SGHRS and YFSETQ. CDR3 bases: TGCGCCAGCAAACTAGCGGGAGGAGACACCGGGGAGCTGTTTTTT. Translated, it gives CASKLAGGDTGELFF. The whole variable domain, remainder taken from reference TRBV5-1 and TRBJ2-2, is KAGVTQTPRYLIKTRGQQVTLSCSPISGHRSVSWYQQTPGQGLQFLFEYFSETQRNKGNFPGRFSGRQFSNSRSEMNVSTLELGDSALYLCASKLAGGDTGELFFGEGSRLTVL.

The gene calls are TRBV5-1 and TRBJ1-2, with TRBD1 as a possible D gene (6 bases). The CDR3 contains 14 residues. Germline CDR1 reads SGHRS; CDR2 reads YFSETQ. V lost 4 bases and J lost 7, with 17 bases in between. The CDR3 region has the DNA TGCGCCAGCAGCCCTGGACAGCTTACAGCTGGCTACACCTTC. Translated, it gives CASSPGQLTAGYTF.

This chain joins TRBV2 and TRBJ1-2; tentative D call: TRBD1 (5 bases). Germline CDR1 and CDR2: SNHLY and FYNNEI. V was clipped by 3 bases and J by 5 bases, with 13 bases between them. There are 14 residues in the CDR3. The CDR3 region is CASSDSGTVYGYTF. CDR3 DNA sequence: TGTGCCAGCAGTGATTCAGGGACGGTTTATGGCTACACCTTC.

The V and J genes are TRBV6-4 and TRBJ2-2, with D uncertain. Per the germline V gene, CDR1 is MRHNA and CDR2 is SNTAGT. Trimming removed 2 bases at V and 6 bases at J, with 10 bases between. The length of the CDR3 is 14 residues. For the CDR3, the DNA is TGTGCCAGCAGTGACAGGGATCGGGCCGGGGAGCTGTTTTTT. Protein sequence: CASSDRDRAGELFF.

The chain is built from TRBV7-8 and TRBJ2-5, with D unresolved. The CDR3 consists of 11 residues. Germline CDR1 reads SGHVS; CDR2 reads FQNEAQ. V was pared by 5 bases and J by 4 bases, with 5 bases between. CDR3 sequence reads: CASSVLETQYF. As DNA, the CDR3 is TGTGCCAGCAGCGTACTAGAGACCCAGTACTTC.

There are a few counts of this clonotype. This chain links TRBV2 with TRBJ2-1; D is unclear. This CDR3 spans 11 amino acids. V dropped 7 bases and J dropped 3 bases, with 4 bases sitting between them. Looked up from germline, CDR1 is SNHLY and CDR2 is FYNNEI. DNA of the CDR3: TGTGCCAGCACCAGCTACAATGAGCAGTTCTTC. The encoded protein is CASTSYNEQFF. The variable domain in full, with the rest retrieved from reference TRBV2 and TRBJ2-1, is EPEVTQTPSHQVTQMGQEVILRCVPISNHLYFYWYRQILGQKVEFLVSFYNNEISEKSEIFDDQFSVERPDGSNFTLKIRSTKLEDSAMYFCASTSYNEQFFGPGTRLTVL.

By sample fraction, this clonotype is medium-sized (0.01 to 0.1%). The rearrangement joins TRBV7-9 to TRBJ2-1, with a possible D match to TRBD2 (5 bases). The germline V and J ends were trimmed by 5 bases and 8 bases, with 13 bases remaining between them. Germline CDR1 and CDR2: SEHNR and FQNEAQ (reference sequence). This CDR3 has 13 residues. As DNA, the CDR3 is TGTGCCAGCAGCCCCACTAGTACTGATGAGCAGTTCTTC. It codes for CASSPTSTDEQFF.

V is TRBV7-8 and J is TRBJ2-5; TRBD2 matches at 10 bases. This CDR3 has 15 amino acids. Unmatched junction bases numbered 8, after V lost 6 bases and J lost 4 bases. Germline V CDR1 and CDR2: SGHVS, FQNEAQ. Written as DNA, the CDR3 is TGTGCCAGCAGGCCTAAGCGGGGGGGCCTAGAGACCCAGTACTTC. It yields the protein CASRPKRGGLETQYF. Filled out from reference TRBV7-8 and TRBJ2-5, the complete variable domain reads GAGVSQSPRYKVAKRGQDVALRCDPISGHVSLFWYQQALGQGPEFLTYFQNEAQLDKSGLPSDRFFAERPEGSVSTLKIQRTQQEDSAVYLCASRPKRGGLETQYFGPGTRLLVL.

This sequence joins TRBV7-2 and TRBJ2-3; 12 nucleotides match TRBD2. The V gene's germline CDR1 is SGHTA and CDR2 FQGNSA. The CDR3 is 18 amino acids. V lost 1 base and J lost 9; bases outside the gene matches: 14. CDR3 amino acids: CASSLEPLAGGVGGTQYF. DNA of the CDR3: TGTGCCAGCAGCTTAGAACCACTAGCGGGGGGAGTAGGCGGGACGCAGTATTTT.

By sample share, this clonotype is large. CDR3 coding DNA: TGCAGTGCTAGTAACGTTATCAATCAGCCCCAGCATTTT. Its protein is CSASNVINQPQHF. The V and J genes are TRBV20-1 and TRBJ1-5; D is undetermined. Germline values: CDR1 DFQATT, CDR2 SNEGSKA (reference sequence). CDR3 size: 13 residues. Trimming left V 3 bases short and J 3 bases short, with 9 bases between.